The entry that follows covers one T cell receptor (beta chain) sequence. This clonotype was picked up many times. Its antigen is not yet known. Base-call qualities are not available, and no considerably larger clone is one nucleotide away. This sample was included in a study of CD8 T cells in ankylosing spondylitis listed by TCRdb under 2017. About the study as a whole: To find TCR variants linked to disease, the study profiled T cell receptor beta repertoires in ankylosing spondylitis patients and healthy donors. The full study cohort was made up of about two dozen ankylosing spondylitis patients and about a hundred healthy donors. Peripheral blood was sampled, and synovial fluid was additionally collected from ankylosing spondylitis patients. Study-wide findings and limitations: A CD8+ phenotype was shown by the disease-linked clones, which were found at relatively low frequencies in peripheral blood. A TCR beta motif of 7 or 8 highly homologous amino acid variants appeared characteristic of blood from ankylosing spondylitis patients. The disease-linked clones were reported to be significantly enriched in matched synovial fluid samples from ankylosing spondylitis patients. Some TCR beta motif variants had previously been reported in synovial fluid and blood of reactive arthritis patients, which suggested common disease-initiation mechanisms.

Sequencer: Illumina HiSeq 2500. Quantitative 5'-RACE with molecular barcodes was used to prepare TCR beta libraries. Turning to the authors' computational methods: A new computational method based on a probabilistic model of VDJ rearrangement was used to identify disease-linked TCR variants. TCRdb reprocessed the public reads (quality trimming at Q25 with fastp, clone calling with MiXCR) and kept in-frame beta chains. Here each entry gathers all rows of one CDR3 protein and keeps the most common genes and DNA. In this record, the V and J calls reflect TCRdb's handling and not the investigators' own analysis. This sample is represented by around 120,000 distinct CDR3 sequences; around 13% of them were singletons. 2.5% to 3.5% of the sample goes to the ten largest clones. For CDR1 and CDR2, the germline V gene (reference sequence) lists DFQATT and SNEGSKA. Between the V and J ends, shortened by 0 bases and 5 bases respectively, the junction contains 16 bases. The CDR3 sequence holds 15 residues, the cysteine and phenylalanine included. Only the CDR3 DNA is retained, 45 bases long and in frame from the first base.

The sequence derives from a female donor with ankylosing spondylitis or in good health (not recorded which). The V gene is TRBV20-1 and the J gene is TRBJ1-1; a tentative D match to TRBD1 spans 6 bases. Material for sequencing was blood, either unsorted or a sorted T cell fraction (not recorded which). CDR3 loop: CSARDRGARITEAFF. The nucleotide sequence is TGCAGTGCTAGAGATAGGGGGGCCCGGATAACTGAAGCTTTCTTT.